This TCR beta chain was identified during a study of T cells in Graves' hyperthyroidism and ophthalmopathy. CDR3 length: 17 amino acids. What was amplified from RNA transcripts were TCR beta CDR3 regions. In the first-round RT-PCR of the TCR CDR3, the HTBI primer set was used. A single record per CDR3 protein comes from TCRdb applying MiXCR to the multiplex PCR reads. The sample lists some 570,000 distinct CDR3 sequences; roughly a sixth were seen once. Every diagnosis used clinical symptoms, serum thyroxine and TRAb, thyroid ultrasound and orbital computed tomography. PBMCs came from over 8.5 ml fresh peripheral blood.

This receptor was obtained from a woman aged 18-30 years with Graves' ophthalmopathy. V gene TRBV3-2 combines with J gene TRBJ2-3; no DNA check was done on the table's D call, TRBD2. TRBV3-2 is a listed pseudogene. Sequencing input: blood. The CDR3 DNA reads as TGTGCCAGCAGCCAAGAAGGAGCGGGAGTTGGCACAGATACGCAGTATTTT. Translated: CASSQEGAGVGTDTQYF.